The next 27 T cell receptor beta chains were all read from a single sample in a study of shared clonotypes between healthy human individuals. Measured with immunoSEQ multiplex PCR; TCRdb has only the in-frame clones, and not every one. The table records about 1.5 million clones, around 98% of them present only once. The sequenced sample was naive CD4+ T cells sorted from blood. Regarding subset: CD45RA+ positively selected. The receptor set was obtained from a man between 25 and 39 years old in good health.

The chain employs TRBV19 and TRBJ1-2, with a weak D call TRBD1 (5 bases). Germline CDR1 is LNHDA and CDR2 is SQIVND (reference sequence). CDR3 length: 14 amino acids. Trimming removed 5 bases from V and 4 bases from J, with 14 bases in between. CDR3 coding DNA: TGTGCCAGTAGTGTTCAGGGAACCAGCTATGGCTACACCTTC. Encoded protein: CASSVQGTSYGYTF. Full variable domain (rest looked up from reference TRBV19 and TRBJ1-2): DGGITQSPKYLFRKEGQNVTLSCEQNLNHDAMYWYRQDPGQGLRLIYYSQIVNDFQKGDIAEGYSVSREKKESFPLTVTSAQKNPTAFYLCASSVQGTSYGYTFGSGTRLTVV.

The CDR3 DNA reads TGTGCCAGCAGGATACTCGGCGAGCAGTACTTC. This sequence encodes CASRILGEQYF. The chain links TRBV25-1 to TRBJ2-7, with unresolved D. Germline lookup yields CDR1 MGHDK and CDR2 SYGVNS. The CDR3 totals 11 residues. With 6 bases removed from V and 6 bases from J, the gap between germline ends came to 9 bases.

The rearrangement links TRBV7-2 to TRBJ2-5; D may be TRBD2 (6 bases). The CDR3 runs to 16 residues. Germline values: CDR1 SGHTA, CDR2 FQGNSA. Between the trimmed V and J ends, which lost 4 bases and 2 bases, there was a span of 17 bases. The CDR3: CASSSPRGSGQETQYF. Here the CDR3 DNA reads TGTGCCAGCAGCTCCCCTCGGGGTAGCGGTCAAGAGACCCAGTACTTC.

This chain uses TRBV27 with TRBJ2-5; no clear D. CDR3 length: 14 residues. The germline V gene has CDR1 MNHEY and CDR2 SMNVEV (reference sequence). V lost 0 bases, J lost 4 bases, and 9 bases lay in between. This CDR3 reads CASSLSGRRETQYF. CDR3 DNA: TGTGCCAGCAGTTTATCCGGGCGGCGAGAGACCCAGTACTTC.

DNA of the CDR3: TGTGCCAGCAGCGCCCTTGGCAGCGGGAACAATGAGCAGTTCTTC. It encodes CASSALGSGNNEQFF. This sequence joins TRBV7-9 and TRBJ2-1, with 7 bases identical to TRBD2. This CDR3 is built from 15 residues. Per the germline V gene, CDR1 is SEHNR and CDR2 is FQNEAQ (reference sequence). With V trimmed by 5 bases and J by 5 bases, 9 bases remained unmatched.

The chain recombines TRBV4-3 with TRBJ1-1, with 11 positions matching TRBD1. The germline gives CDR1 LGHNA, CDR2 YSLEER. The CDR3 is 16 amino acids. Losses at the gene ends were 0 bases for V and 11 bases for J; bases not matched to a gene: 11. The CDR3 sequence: CASSQDAMGQGVMAFF. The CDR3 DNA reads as TGCGCCAGCAGCCAAGACGCGATGGGACAGGGGGTAATGGCTTTCTTT.

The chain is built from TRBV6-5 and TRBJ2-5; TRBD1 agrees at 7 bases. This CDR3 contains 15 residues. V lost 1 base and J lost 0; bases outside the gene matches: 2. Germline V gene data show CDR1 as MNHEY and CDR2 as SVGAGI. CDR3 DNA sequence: TGTGCCAGCAGTTACTGGGGACAGCACCAAGAGACCCAGTACTTC. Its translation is CASSYWGQHQETQYF.

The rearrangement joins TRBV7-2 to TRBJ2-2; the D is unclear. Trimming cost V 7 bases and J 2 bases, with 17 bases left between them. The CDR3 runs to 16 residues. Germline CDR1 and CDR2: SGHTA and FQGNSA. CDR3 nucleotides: TGTGCCAGCAACCTACGCAACAGAGTAAACACCGGGGAGCTGTTTTTT. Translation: CASNLRNRVNTGELFF. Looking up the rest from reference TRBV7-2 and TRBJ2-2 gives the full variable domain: GAGVSQSPSNKVTEKGKDVELRCDPISGHTALYWYRQSLGQGLEFLIYFQGNSAPDKSGLPSDRFSAERTGGSVSTLTIQRTQQEDSAVYLCASNLRNRVNTGELFFGEGSRLTVL.

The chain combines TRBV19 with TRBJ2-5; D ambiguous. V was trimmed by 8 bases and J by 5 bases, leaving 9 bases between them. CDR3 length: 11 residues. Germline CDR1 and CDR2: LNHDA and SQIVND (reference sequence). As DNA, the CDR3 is TGTGCCAGTGGACCGGCGGAGACCCAGTACTTC. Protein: CASGPAETQYF.

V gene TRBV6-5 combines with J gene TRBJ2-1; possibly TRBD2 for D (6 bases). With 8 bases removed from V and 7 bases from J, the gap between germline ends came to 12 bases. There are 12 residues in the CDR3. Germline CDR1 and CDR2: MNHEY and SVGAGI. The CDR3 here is CASQRVPNEQFF. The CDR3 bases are TGTGCCAGCCAGCGGGTCCCTAATGAGCAGTTCTTC.

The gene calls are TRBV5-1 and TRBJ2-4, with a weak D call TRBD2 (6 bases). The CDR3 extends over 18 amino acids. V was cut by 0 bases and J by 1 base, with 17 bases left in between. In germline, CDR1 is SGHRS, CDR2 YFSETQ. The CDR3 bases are TGCGCCAGCAGCTTGGCGGGCGGCGGGATTGGGGCCAAAAACATTCAGTACTTC. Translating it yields CASSLAGGGIGAKNIQYF.

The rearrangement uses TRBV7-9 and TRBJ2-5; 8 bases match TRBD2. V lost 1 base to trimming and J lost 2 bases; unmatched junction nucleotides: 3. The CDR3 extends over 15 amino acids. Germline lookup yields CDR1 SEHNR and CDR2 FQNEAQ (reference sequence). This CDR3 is CASSLGLATQETQYF. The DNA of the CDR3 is TGTGCCAGCAGCTTAGGACTAGCGACACAAGAGACCCAGTACTTC. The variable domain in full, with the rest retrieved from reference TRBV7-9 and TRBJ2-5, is DTGVSQNPRHKITKRGQNVTFRCDPISEHNRLYWYRQTLGQGPEFLTYFQNEAQLEKSRLLSDRFSAERPKGSFSTLEIQRTEQGDSAMYLCASSLGLATQETQYFGPGTRLLVL.

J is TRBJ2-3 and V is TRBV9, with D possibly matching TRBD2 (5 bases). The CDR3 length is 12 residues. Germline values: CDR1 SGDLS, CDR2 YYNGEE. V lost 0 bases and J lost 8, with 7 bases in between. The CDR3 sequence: CASSVAGSTQYF. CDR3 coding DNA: TGTGCCAGCAGCGTAGCGGGGAGTACGCAGTATTTT.

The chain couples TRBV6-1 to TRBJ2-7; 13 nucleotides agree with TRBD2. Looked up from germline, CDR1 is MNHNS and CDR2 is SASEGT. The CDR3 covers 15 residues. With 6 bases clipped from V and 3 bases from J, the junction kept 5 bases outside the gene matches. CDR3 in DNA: TGTGCCAGCAGCGAGACTAGCGGGAGGAACTACGAGCAGTACTTC. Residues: CASSETSGRNYEQYF.

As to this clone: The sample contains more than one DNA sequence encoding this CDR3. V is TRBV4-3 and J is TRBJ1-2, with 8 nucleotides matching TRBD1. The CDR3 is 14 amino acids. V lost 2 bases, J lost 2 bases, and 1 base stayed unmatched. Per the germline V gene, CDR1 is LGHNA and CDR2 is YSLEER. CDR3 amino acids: CASSQQGANYGYTF. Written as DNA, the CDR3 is TGCGCCAGCAGCCAACAGGGGGCAAACTATGGCTACACCTTC.

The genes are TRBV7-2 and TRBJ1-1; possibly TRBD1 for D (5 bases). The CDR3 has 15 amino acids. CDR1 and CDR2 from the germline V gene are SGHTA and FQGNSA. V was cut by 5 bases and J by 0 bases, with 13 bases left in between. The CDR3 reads CASSTGWGVNTEAFF. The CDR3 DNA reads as TGTGCCAGCAGCACAGGATGGGGTGTGAACACTGAAGCTTTCTTT.

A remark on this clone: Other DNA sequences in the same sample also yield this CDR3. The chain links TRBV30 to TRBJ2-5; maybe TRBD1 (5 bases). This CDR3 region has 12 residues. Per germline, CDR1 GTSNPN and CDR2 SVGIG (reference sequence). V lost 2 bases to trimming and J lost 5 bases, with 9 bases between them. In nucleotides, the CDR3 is TGTGCCTGGAGTAGGGGTGAGGAGACCCAGTACTTC. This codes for CAWSRGEETQYF.

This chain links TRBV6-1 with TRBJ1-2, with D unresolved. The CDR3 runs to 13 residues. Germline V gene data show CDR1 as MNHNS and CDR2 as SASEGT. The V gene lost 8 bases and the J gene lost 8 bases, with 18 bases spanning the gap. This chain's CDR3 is CASQIGVGSGYTF. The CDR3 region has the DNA TGTGCCAGCCAGATCGGGGTTGGGTCGGGCTACACCTTC.

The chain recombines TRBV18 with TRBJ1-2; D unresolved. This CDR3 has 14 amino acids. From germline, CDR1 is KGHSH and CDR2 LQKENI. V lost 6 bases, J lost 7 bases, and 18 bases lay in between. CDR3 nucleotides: TGTGCCAGCTCCCCGGGCAGTCAATTTCGTGGCTACACCTTC. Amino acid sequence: CASSPGSQFRGYTF.

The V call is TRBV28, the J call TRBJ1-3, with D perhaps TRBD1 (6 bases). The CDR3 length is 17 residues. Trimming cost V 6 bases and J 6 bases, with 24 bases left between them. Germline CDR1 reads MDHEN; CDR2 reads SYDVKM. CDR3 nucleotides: TGTGCCAGCAGCCGCCGGGGGGGCATCCAGGGAGAAAACACCATATATTTT. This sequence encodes CASSRRGGIQGENTIYF.

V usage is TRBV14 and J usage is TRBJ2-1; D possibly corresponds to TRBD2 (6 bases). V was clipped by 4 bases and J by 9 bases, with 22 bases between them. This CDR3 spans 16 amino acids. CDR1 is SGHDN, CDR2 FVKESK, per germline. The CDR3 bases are TGTGCCAGCAGCCCCCTGGGACTTCTATTAAGGGGTGAGCAGTTCTTC. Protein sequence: CASSPLGLLLRGEQFF.

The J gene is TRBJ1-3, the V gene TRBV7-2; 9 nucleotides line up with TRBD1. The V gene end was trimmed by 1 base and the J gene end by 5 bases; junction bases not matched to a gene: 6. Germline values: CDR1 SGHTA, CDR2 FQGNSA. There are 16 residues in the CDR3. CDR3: CASSLGGTGSRNTIYF. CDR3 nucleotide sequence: TGTGCCAGCAGCTTAGGCGGGACAGGGTCCCGAAACACCATATATTTT.

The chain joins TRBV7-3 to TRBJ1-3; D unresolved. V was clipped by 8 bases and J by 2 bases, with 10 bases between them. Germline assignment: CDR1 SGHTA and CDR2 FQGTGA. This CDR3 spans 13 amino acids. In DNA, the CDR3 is TGTGCCAGCTCGAGGTGGCCTGGAAACACCATATATTTT. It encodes CASSRWPGNTIYF.

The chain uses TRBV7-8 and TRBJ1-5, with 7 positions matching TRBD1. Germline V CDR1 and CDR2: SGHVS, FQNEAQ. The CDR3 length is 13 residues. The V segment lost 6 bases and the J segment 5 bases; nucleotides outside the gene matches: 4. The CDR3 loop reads CASSEDRDQPQHF. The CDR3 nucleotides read TGTGCCAGCAGTGAAGACAGGGATCAGCCCCAGCATTTT.

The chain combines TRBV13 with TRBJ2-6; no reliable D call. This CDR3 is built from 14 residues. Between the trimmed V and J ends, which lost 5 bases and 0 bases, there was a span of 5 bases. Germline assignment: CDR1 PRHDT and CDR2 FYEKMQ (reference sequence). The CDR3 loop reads CASSASSGANVLTF. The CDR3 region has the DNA TGTGCCAGCAGCGCGAGCTCTGGGGCCAACGTCCTGACTTTC.

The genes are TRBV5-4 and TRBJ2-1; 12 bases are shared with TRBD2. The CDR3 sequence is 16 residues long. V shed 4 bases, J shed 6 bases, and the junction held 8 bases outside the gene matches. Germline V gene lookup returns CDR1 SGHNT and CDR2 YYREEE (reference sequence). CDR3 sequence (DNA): TGTGCCAGCAGCCCGGGACTAGCGGGTGGATTCAATGAGCAGTTCTTC. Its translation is CASSPGLAGGFNEQFF.

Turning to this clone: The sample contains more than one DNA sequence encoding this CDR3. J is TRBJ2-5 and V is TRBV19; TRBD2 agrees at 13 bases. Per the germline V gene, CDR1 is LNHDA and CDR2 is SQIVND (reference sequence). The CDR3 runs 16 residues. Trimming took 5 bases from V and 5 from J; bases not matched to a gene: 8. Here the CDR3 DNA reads TGTGCCAGTAGTCCCCCCGGACTAGCGGGAGTGGAGACCCAGTACTTC. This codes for CASSPPGLAGVETQYF.